Listed below are T cell receptor beta chains from one sample, sequenced in a study of blood T cell dynamics during melanoma immunotherapy. TCRdb's table, derived via immunoSEQ multiplex PCR, lists solely in-frame clones and lacks some. The listing contains around 15 clones. The sample in question was cell-free DNA from blood, obtained from a patient treated with checkpoint blockade. The receptors were sampled from a human donor with melanoma. CDR3s include the opening cysteine and the closing phenylalanine or tryptophan. A D gene is named only where the DNA matches it firmly. The listing skips clone size in some rows; elsewhere it reads once, few, many or a size class.

D gene	V gene	J gene	clone size	CDR3 protein	CDR3 DNA
-	TRBV4-1	TRBJ2-6	-	CASSQSRANVLTF	TGCGCCAGCAGCCAAAGTCGGGCCAACGTCCTGACTTTC
TRBD1	TRBV5-5	TRBJ1-3	-	CASSFYRGYGNTIYF	TGTGCCAGCAGCTTTTACAGGGGTTACGGAAACACCATATATTTT
-	TRBV19	TRBJ2-5	-	CATRGETQYF	TGTGCCACTAGGGGGGAGACCCAGTACTTC
-	TRBV9	TRBJ2-5	-	CASSVGGRGETQYF	TGTGCCAGCAGCGTAGGGGGACGTGGGGAGACCCAGTACTTC
-	TRBV21-1	TRBJ2-6	once	CASRLSLQQSRANVLTF	TGTGCCAGCAGGCTGTCTCTACAACAAAGTCGGGCCAACGTCCTGACTTTC
TRBD1	TRBV11-2	TRBJ2-1	-	CASSYTGGAVSYNEQFF	TGTGCCAGCAGTTATACAGGGGGCGCGGTCTCCTACAATGAGCAGTTCTTC